These 30 T cell receptor beta chains were sequenced from one sample in a study of cytomegalovirus exposure and HLA in healthy donors. The PCR contained 60 Vbeta and 13 Jbeta primers. Profiling relied on immunoSEQ multiplex PCR, and the TCRdb table lists in-frame clones only, not all of them. The sample shows 130,000 or so clones, about 70% of them seen only once. The sample consisted of PBMCs. These receptors all stem from a woman aged 40 to 49 in good health and CMV-seropositive.

V is TRBV28 and J is TRBJ2-7; weak D call: TRBD1 (5 bases). The germline V gene encodes CDR1 MDHEN and CDR2 SYDVKM. The CDR3 loop spans 13 amino acids. V was pared by 1 base and J by 3 bases, with 7 bases between. Here the CDR3 reads CASSLYTGYEQYF. CDR3 bases: TGTGCCAGCAGTTTATATACAGGCTACGAGCAGTACTTC.

The chain links TRBV7-6 to TRBJ1-6; D gene ambiguous. V shed 4 bases and J shed 7 bases, with 14 bases lying between them. CDR3 size: 15 residues. Germline CDR1 is SGHVS and CDR2 is FNYEAQ. The CDR3 is CASSSGRQANSPLHF. The CDR3 nucleotides read TGTGCCAGCAGCTCCGGGAGGCAGGCAAATTCACCCCTCCACTTT.

DNA for the CDR3: TGTGCCAGCAGTTCCTCAATAGCGGGGTCCACAGATACGCAGTATTTT. Its protein is CASSSSIAGSTDTQYF. The chain has TRBV27 and TRBJ2-3; 8 positions match TRBD2. V lost 4 bases to trimming and J lost 2 bases; unmatched junction nucleotides: 8. This CDR3 is 16 amino acids long. Germline CDR1 reads MNHEY; CDR2 reads SMNVEV (reference sequence).

V and J are TRBV27 and TRBJ1-5, with D hard to call. V was shortened by 3 bases and J by 3 bases, with 6 bases between the two germline ends. This CDR3 contains 13 residues. Germline loops: CDR1 MNHEY, CDR2 SMNVEV (reference sequence). The DNA for the CDR3 is TGTGCCAGCAGTTTCTCTTCCAATCAGCCCCAGCATTTT. Amino acid sequence: CASSFSSNQPQHF.

V is TRBV7-9 and J is TRBJ2-7; D not resolved. Germline CDR1 SEHNR, CDR2 FQNEAQ (reference sequence). Trimming removed 1 base at V and 4 bases at J, with 14 bases between. The CDR3 runs to 15 residues. As DNA, the CDR3 is TGTGCCAGCAGCTTAGTAGGTCAGCTAGTTTACGAGCAGTACTTC. As protein: CASSLVGQLVYEQYF.

This chain connects TRBV20-1 to TRBJ1-2; D is possibly TRBD1 (5 bases). CDR1 and CDR2 (germline): DFQATT, SNEGSKA (reference sequence). The CDR3 contains 11 residues. The V end lost 5 bases, the J end lost 8 bases, and 12 bases lay between the germline ends. CDR3 in DNA: TGCAGTGCTTGGGGGACTTTCGGCTACACCTTC. As protein: CSAWGTFGYTF.

The rearrangement joins TRBV5-1 to TRBJ2-5; possible D gene TRBD1, 6 bases. Looked up from germline, CDR1 is SGHRS and CDR2 is YFSETQ. The CDR3 spans 15 residues. V shed 5 bases and J shed 1 base, with 15 bases lying between them. The CDR3 bases are TGCGCCAGCAGACAGACAGGACAACCCCAAGAGACCCAGTACTTC. This gives the protein CASRQTGQPQETQYF.

This chain joins TRBV7-8 and TRBJ1-5, with D possibly being TRBD1 (5 bases). The V gene's germline CDR1 is SGHVS and CDR2 FQNEAQ. Trimming took off 2 bases at V and 0 bases at J, with 23 bases between the two ends. This CDR3 has 20 residues. The CDR3 loop reads CASSLYQPGEDSYSNQPQHF. CDR3 in DNA: TGTGCCAGCAGCTTATATCAGCCTGGGGAAGACAGTTATAGCAATCAGCCCCAGCATTTT.

The chain has TRBV18 and TRBJ2-1, with TRBD1 identical over 9 bases. The germline V gene encodes CDR1 KGHSH and CDR2 LQKENI. Trimming cost V 1 base and J 8 bases; bases outside gene matches: 6. The CDR3 spans 15 residues. The CDR3 reads CASSPQGQGTDEQFF. DNA of the CDR3: TGTGCCAGCTCACCACAGGGACAGGGAACGGATGAGCAGTTCTTC.

This chain joins TRBV11-1 and TRBJ2-5; tentatively, D is TRBD2 (6 bases). The J call may be incorrect, as the DNA end agrees better with TRBJ2-7. The V gene's germline CDR1 is SGHAT and CDR2 FQDESV (reference sequence). CDR3 length: 17 amino acids. The CDR3, as DNA: TGTGCCAGCAGCTTAATGCGGGGAAGTACGAAAAGGGGCGAGCAGTACTTC. Protein product: CASSLMRGSTKRGEQYF.

This rearrangement joins TRBV27 to TRBJ1-5; 9 nucleotides agree with TRBD1. CDR1 is MNHEY, CDR2 SMNVEV, per germline (reference sequence). V was pared by 10 bases and J by 3 bases, with 10 bases of the junction left unmatched. CDR3 length: 15 amino acids. The CDR3 here is CATSIGTGNNQPQHF. CDR3 coding DNA: TGTGCCACCTCAATCGGGACAGGGAACAATCAGCCCCAGCATTTT.

The V gene is TRBV28, the J gene TRBJ1-5, with 8 bases lining up with TRBD1. V dropped 7 bases and J dropped 4; count of bases not matched to a gene: 9. The CDR3 spans 15 residues. Germline loops: CDR1 MDHEN, CDR2 SYDVKM. The CDR3, as DNA: TGTGCCAGCAATCCAGGGGGCCCGTATAATCAGCCCCAGCATTTT. Encoded protein: CASNPGGPYNQPQHF.

The CDR3 DNA is TGTGCCAGCAGCTTGGAAGGCGGCCGCTATGGCTACACCTTC. Translating it yields CASSLEGGRYGYTF. The chain joins TRBV5-4 to TRBJ1-2; D remains unclear. CDR3 length: 14 residues. V was pared by 0 bases and J by 4 bases, with 10 bases between. Germline values: CDR1 SGHNT, CDR2 YYREEE (reference sequence). The full variable domain, in which reference TRBV5-4 and TRBJ1-2 provide the parts outside the CDR3, is ETGVTQSPTHLIKTRGQQVTLRCSSQSGHNTVSWYQQALGQGPQFIFQYYREEENGRGNFPPRFSGLQFPNYSSELNVNALELDDSALYLCASSLEGGRYGYTFGSGTRLTVV.

The chain is built from TRBV5-4 and TRBJ2-7, with D tentatively TRBD2 (5 bases). Trimming removed 2 bases from V and 4 bases from J, with 13 bases in between. The CDR3 runs 14 residues. Looked up from germline, CDR1 is SGHNT and CDR2 is YYREEE (reference sequence). The CDR3 coding sequence is TGTGCCAGCAGCTTTTCGGACTCTCTGTACGAGCAGTACTTC. It yields the protein CASSFSDSLYEQYF.

The chain uses TRBV28 and TRBJ2-1; 13 nucleotides match TRBD2. Germline loops: CDR1 MDHEN, CDR2 SYDVKM. With 3 bases clipped from V and 6 bases from J, the junction kept 2 bases outside the gene matches. The CDR3 loop spans 15 amino acids. The CDR3: CASSLTSGGRNEQFF. The CDR3 DNA sequence: TGTGCCAGCAGTTTGACTAGCGGGGGGCGCAATGAGCAGTTCTTC.

This clone was seen a few times. The chain has TRBV2 and TRBJ2-3; 14 nucleotides agree with TRBD2. Germline-derived CDR1 and CDR2 are SNHLY and FYNNEI. The CDR3 consists of 16 residues. Unmatched junction bases numbered 3, after V lost 6 bases and J lost 1 base. DNA for the CDR3: TGTGCCAGCAGGCGGGGACTAGCGGGGGGCACAGATACGCAGTATTTT. Protein: CASRRGLAGGTDTQYF.

The V gene is TRBV28, the J gene TRBJ2-7, with D maybe TRBD2 (7 bases). Trimming removed 7 bases from V and 5 bases from J, with 15 bases in between. This CDR3 contains 13 residues. Looked up from germline, CDR1 is MDHEN and CDR2 is SYDVKM. The CDR3 loop is CASTPWGGHEQYF. CDR3 coding DNA: TGTGCCAGCACCCCGTGGGGGGGCCACGAGCAGTACTTC.

This clone appeared a few times. The chain is built from TRBV9 and TRBJ2-5; 9 nucleotides line up with TRBD1. From germline, CDR1 is SGDLS and CDR2 YYNGEE. V gave up 0 bases and J gave up 1 base; unmatched junction bases: 10. This CDR3 spans 18 amino acids. The CDR3 bases are TGTGCCAGCAGCGTAGAAGAGGGACAGGGAGGGTGCCAAGAGACCCAGTACTTC. It encodes CASSVEEGQGGCQETQYF. The complete variable domain, with remaining parts taken from reference TRBV9 and TRBJ2-5, reads DSGVTQTPKHLITATGQRVTLRCSPRSGDLSVYWYQQSLDQGLQFLIQYYNGEERAKGNILERFSAQQFPDLHSELNLSSLELGDSALYFCASSVEEGQGGCQETQYFGPGTRLLVL.

The J gene is TRBJ1-6, the V gene TRBV10-3; 7 positions agree with TRBD1. V lost 6 bases to trimming and J lost 7 bases; unmatched junction nucleotides: 9. Germline CDR1 is ENHRY and CDR2 is SYGVKD. CDR3 length: 15 residues. In nucleotides, the CDR3 is TGTGCCATCAGCCCCGACAGGGAAAGGAATTCACCCCTCCACTTT. Translation gives CAISPDRERNSPLHF.

The gene calls are TRBV19 and TRBJ2-2, with 9 bases lining up with TRBD1. This CDR3 is built from 16 residues. The V segment lost 6 bases and the J segment 4 bases; nucleotides outside the gene matches: 9. CDR1 is LNHDA, CDR2 SQIVND, per germline (reference sequence). CDR3 sequence (DNA): TGTGCCAGTAGCCCAAGGGGGACAGGGTCCACCGGGGAGCTGTTTTTT. It is translated as CASSPRGTGSTGELFF.

The V call is TRBV19, the J call TRBJ1-2, with D perhaps TRBD1 (6 bases). V shed 2 bases and J shed 5 bases, with 21 bases lying between them. This CDR3 has 17 amino acids. Germline CDR1 LNHDA, CDR2 SQIVND (reference sequence). The CDR3 reads CASSIMGSGRGRYGYTF. The DNA for the CDR3 is TGTGCCAGTAGTATAATGGGTTCGGGCAGGGGCCGATATGGCTACACCTTC.

This sequence joins TRBV14 and TRBJ1-1; TRBD1 aligns across 12 bases. Germline V gives CDR1 SGHDN, CDR2 FVKESK. This CDR3 region has 13 residues. Trimming at V came to 3 bases and at J to 11 bases, leaving 4 bases not matched to a gene. CDR3 loop: CASSQRDRGLAFF. The CDR3 coding sequence is TGTGCCAGCAGCCAGAGGGACAGGGGGCTTGCTTTCTTT.

V gene TRBV15 combines with J gene TRBJ1-3; D remains unclear. Germline CDR1 is LNHNV and CDR2 is YYDKDF (reference sequence). The CDR3 contains 18 residues. The V gene lost 2 bases and the J gene lost 4 bases, with 21 bases spanning the gap. The CDR3 DNA is TGTGCCACCAGCAGACATCAATCCGGGGTTGGAGGGGGAAACACCATATATTTT. It translates to CATSRHQSGVGGGNTIYF. Using reference TRBV15 and TRBJ1-3 for the parts outside the CDR3, the full variable domain is DAMVIQNPRYQVTQFGKPVTLSCSQTLNHNVMYWYQQKSSQAPKLLFHYYDKDFNNEADTPDNFQSRRPNTSFCFLDIRSPGLGDTAMYLCATSRHQSGVGGGNTIYFGEGSWLTVV.

The chain carries TRBV7-6 and TRBJ1-2; the match to TRBD1 covers 8 bases. The CDR3 contains 16 residues. From germline, CDR1 is SGHVS and CDR2 FNYEAQ. Trimming removed 2 bases from V and 6 bases from J; junction bases left unmatched: 11. CDR3 sequence: CASSLRTDRGWDGYTF. In DNA form, the CDR3 reads TGTGCCAGCAGCTTAAGGACAGACAGGGGATGGGATGGCTACACCTTC.

The J gene is TRBJ2-3, the V gene TRBV4-1; the match to TRBD2 covers 13 bases. In germline, CDR1 is MGHRA, CDR2 YSYEKL. The CDR3 runs to 17 residues. The junction had 4 bases not matched to a gene; V was cut back by 0 bases and J by 4 bases. CDR3 nucleotide sequence: TGCGCCAGCAGCCAAGACACTAGCGGGAGGGCCGCAGATACGCAGTATTTT. It encodes CASSQDTSGRAADTQYF.

CDR3 sequence (DNA): TGTGCCAGCAGCCCGGACGGAGGGCGAGGCTACACCTTC. This gives the protein CASSPDGGRGYTF. The V and J genes are TRBV7-3 and TRBJ1-2; D is undetermined. The CDR3 has 13 amino acids. Trimming took 5 bases from V and 8 from J, leaving 15 bases between them. From germline, CDR1 is SGHTA and CDR2 FQGTGA.

V and J are TRBV4-2 and TRBJ1-2, with 10 bases fitting TRBD1. CDR3 length: 16 amino acids. J gave up 7 bases and V 2 bases, and 10 bases lay outside the gene matches. The germline V gene encodes CDR1 LGHNA and CDR2 YNFKEQ. CDR3 DNA: TGTGCCAGCAGCCAAAGCTACGGGACAGGGGAGTGTGGCTACACCTTC. Protein sequence: CASSQSYGTGECGYTF.

This clone was counted a single time. The J gene is TRBJ2-2, the V gene TRBV6-1; the D gene is possibly TRBD2 (6 bases). Trimming cost V 10 bases and J 1 base, with 13 bases left between them. Germline CDR1 reads MNHNS; CDR2 reads SASEGT. This CDR3 has 14 amino acids. CDR3 sequence reads: CATKTRVNTGELFF. DNA for the CDR3: TGTGCCACCAAGACTAGAGTGAACACCGGGGAGCTGTTTTTT.

The gene calls are TRBV28 and TRBJ1-3; D perhaps matches TRBD1 (6 bases). Germline assignment: CDR1 MDHEN and CDR2 SYDVKM. The V and J ends lost 5 bases and 16 bases respectively, with 24 bases between them. The CDR3 totals 14 residues. This chain's CDR3 is CASSTSYQRGALYF. The CDR3 nucleotides read TGTGCCAGCAGTACATCCTACCAGCGGGGGGCGTTGTATTTT.

This sequence joins TRBV18 and TRBJ1-5, with 8 bases identical to TRBD1. J gave up 4 bases and V 4 bases, and 3 bases lay outside the gene matches. This CDR3 has 14 residues. Looked up from germline, CDR1 is KGHSH and CDR2 is LQKENI. The CDR3 region is CASSRTGTNQPQHF. CDR3 nucleotide sequence: TGTGCCAGCTCACGGACAGGGACTAATCAGCCCCAGCATTTT.